The clone carrying this T cell receptor beta chain was seen once. The data belong to a study of blood T cell repertoires in COVID-19. Across the study: Acute and convalescent COVID-19 samples came from the United States, Italy and Spain. From T cells, B-cell-depleted T cells, or PBMCs came the material, which was cDNA or gDNA.

Original processing notes: Reference gene primer amplification gave nucleated cell count estimates. Generated by immunoSEQ multiplex PCR, the TCRdb table keeps only in-frame clones and is missing some. The D gene and trimming were derived from the DNA, and the V and J assignments and clone size from that table. The table has around 180,000 clones, roughly 84% seen once. This CDR3 has 13 residues. CDR1 and CDR2 (germline): ENHRY, SYGVKD. V gave up 5 bases and J gave up 4 bases, with 8 bases separating them. The sequencing input was peripheral blood. This chain connects TRBV10-3 to TRBJ2-2; D is undetermined. This sequence was found in an elderly man with COVID-19, enrolled during active disease. Here the CDR3 DNA reads TGTGCCATCAGTTCAGAGGCCACCGGGGAGCTGTTTTTT. Translation: CAISSEATGELFF.